The 24 T cell receptor beta chains listed next were all sequenced from one sample in a study of cytomegalovirus exposure and HLA in healthy donors. TCRdb's table, derived via immunoSEQ multiplex PCR, lists solely in-frame clones and lacks some. The table lists approximately 100,000 clones, about 93% of them singletons, with less than 1.5% in the top ten. The sequenced sample consisted of PBMCs. The receptors derive from a young woman in good health and CMV-seropositive.

The chain has TRBV7-3 and TRBJ2-1, with TRBD2 matching over 14 bases. The CDR3 spans 18 residues. The V segment lost 5 bases and the J segment 4 bases; nucleotides outside the gene matches: 10. Germline-derived CDR1 and CDR2 are SGHTA and FQGTGA. DNA of the CDR3: TGTGCCAGCAGCCCCGGGACTAGCGGGAGTCTGACTTACAATGAGCAGTTCTTC. Translating gives CASSPGTSGSLTYNEQFF.

Here the CDR3 reads CASSLDYAEQYF. CDR3 bases: TGTGCCAGCAGCTTAGACTACGCAGAGCAGTACTTC. The V and J genes are TRBV7-9 and TRBJ2-7; no definite D call. Per the germline V gene, CDR1 is SEHNR and CDR2 is FQNEAQ (reference sequence). The CDR3 consists of 12 residues. V was trimmed by 1 base and J by 7 bases, leaving 8 bases between them.

The CDR3 is CATWRASSVTGELFF. The CDR3 bases are TGTGCCACATGGAGGGCGTCGTCAGTAACCGGGGAGCTGTTTTTT. V usage is TRBV9 and J usage is TRBJ2-2, with D possibly TRBD2 on 6 matching bases. The CDR3 covers 15 residues. The germline V and J ends were trimmed by 9 bases and 5 bases, with 20 bases remaining between them. Germline V lookup: CDR1 SGDLS, CDR2 YYNGEE.

The chain joins TRBV9 to TRBJ2-2; 9 bases are a match to TRBD1. The CDR3 has 17 amino acids. V lost 3 bases and J lost 3; bases outside the gene matches: 9. Germline values: CDR1 SGDLS, CDR2 YYNGEE. The CDR3 loop is CASSDHPGTGYTGELFF. The CDR3, as DNA: TGTGCCAGCAGCGACCATCCCGGGACAGGGTACACCGGGGAGCTGTTTTTT. Supplemented by reference TRBV9 and TRBJ2-2, the full variable domain reads DSGVTQTPKHLITATGQRVTLRCSPRSGDLSVYWYQQSLDQGLQFLIQYYNGEERAKGNILERFSAQQFPDLHSELNLSSLELGDSALYFCASSDHPGTGYTGELFFGEGSRLTVL.

The chain uses TRBV28 and TRBJ2-2; tentative D call: TRBD1 (5 bases). Germline V gives CDR1 MDHEN, CDR2 SYDVKM. V lost 2 bases and J lost 4, with 11 bases in between. The CDR3 consists of 15 residues. CDR3 protein: CASSLLDRGTGELFF. The DNA for the CDR3 is TGTGCCAGCAGTTTACTTGACAGAGGCACCGGGGAGCTGTTTTTT.

This sequence joins TRBV5-1 and TRBJ2-7, with 12 bases fitting TRBD1. There are 17 residues in the CDR3. Germline assignment: CDR1 SGHRS and CDR2 YFSETQ. V was clipped by 4 bases and J by 6 bases; unmatched bases: 14. In DNA form, the CDR3 reads TGCGCCAGCAGCCTCCTCACCGTCGGGACAGGGGGCGGCGAGCAGTACTTC. Its protein product is CASSLLTVGTGGGEQYF.

The table lists this clone with a few counts. The rearrangement joins TRBV14 to TRBJ2-1, with 9 nucleotides matching TRBD2. CDR1 is SGHDN and CDR2 is FVKESK in the germline V gene. The CDR3 runs to 18 residues. J lost 2 bases, V lost 1 base, and 9 bases had no gene match. Here the CDR3 DNA reads TGTGCCAGCAGCCAAGTCCAGTCTAGCGGGAAAACCTACAATGAGCAGTTCTTC. Its protein product is CASSQVQSSGKTYNEQFF. The variable domain in full, completed from reference TRBV14 and TRBJ2-1, reads EAGVTQFPSHSVIEKGQTVTLRCDPISGHDNLYWYRRVMGKEIKFLLHFVKESKQDESGMPNNRFLAERTGGTYSTLKVQPAELEDSGVYFCASSQVQSSGKTYNEQFFGPGTRLTVL.

A single count supports this clone. This chain uses TRBV14 with TRBJ2-1; D perhaps matches TRBD2 (6 bases). With 2 bases removed from V and 5 bases from J, the gap between germline ends came to 10 bases. The CDR3 totals 14 residues. Germline CDR1 reads SGHDN; CDR2 reads FVKESK. The CDR3 is CASSQPTSNNEQFF. DNA of the CDR3: TGTGCCAGCAGCCAACCTACTAGCAACAATGAGCAGTTCTTC.

The genes are TRBV30 and TRBJ1-5, with D unresolved. The CDR3 extends over 16 amino acids. Per the germline V gene, CDR1 is GTSNPN and CDR2 is SVGIG (reference sequence). V lost 0 bases and J 0 bases, leaving 12 bases between the germline ends. The CDR3 bases are TGTGCCTGGAGTGTACGCGTAGAATATAGCAATCAGCCCCAGCATTTT. Amino acid sequence: CAWSVRVEYSNQPQHF.

This chain connects TRBV9 to TRBJ1-2; D is unclear. Germline V lookup: CDR1 SGDLS, CDR2 YYNGEE. Trimming left V 0 bases short and J 5 bases short, with 8 bases between. The CDR3 runs 13 residues. This CDR3 is CASSVATGYGYTF. Written as DNA, the CDR3 is TGTGCCAGCAGCGTAGCTACGGGGTATGGCTACACCTTC.

The chain employs TRBV7-2 and TRBJ1-2; tentative D call: TRBD1 (5 bases). The CDR3 spans 15 residues. V was pared by 0 bases and J by 2 bases, with 10 bases between. Germline V gene sequence: CDR1 SGHTA, CDR2 FQGNSA. CDR3: CASSLAQGINYGYTF. The CDR3 DNA follows: TGTGCCAGCAGCTTAGCCCAGGGCATCAACTATGGCTACACCTTC.

The chain joins TRBV4-1 to TRBJ1-1; D not certain. V gave up 1 base and J gave up 6 bases, with 12 bases separating them. The germline V gene encodes CDR1 MGHRA and CDR2 YSYEKL. The length of the CDR3 is 14 residues. CDR3 coding DNA: TGCGCCAGCAGCCAAGTTCCGAGTGTAGCTGAAGCTTTCTTT. Its protein is CASSQVPSVAEAFF.

The chain has TRBV5-5 and TRBJ2-3, with 10 positions matching TRBD2. Trimming removed 2 bases from V and 6 bases from J; junction bases left unmatched: 6. This CDR3 spans 15 amino acids. Germline CDR1 is SGHKS and CDR2 is YYEKEE (reference sequence). The CDR3: CASSLNLAGADTQYF. DNA of the CDR3: TGTGCCAGCAGCTTAAATCTAGCGGGAGCGGATACGCAGTATTTT.

V usage is TRBV30 and J usage is TRBJ1-1; 7 positions agree with TRBD1. The CDR3 spans 12 residues. J gave up 4 bases and V 4 bases, and 3 bases lay outside the gene matches. Germline-derived CDR1 and CDR2 are GTSNPN and SVGIG (reference sequence). This CDR3 reads CAWTTGATEAFF. CDR3 coding DNA: TGTGCCTGGACAACAGGGGCCACTGAAGCTTTCTTT.

This chain joins TRBV7-9 and TRBJ2-3; perhaps TRBD2 as D (6 bases). The CDR3 has 14 amino acids. Germline loops: CDR1 SEHNR, CDR2 FQNEAQ (reference sequence). The germline V and J ends were trimmed by 2 bases and 6 bases, with 12 bases remaining between them. The CDR3 sequence: CASSLTGSGDTQYF. The DNA for the CDR3 is TGTGCCAGCAGCTTAACTGGTAGCGGTGATACGCAGTATTTT.

The chain links TRBV4-3 to TRBJ2-3, with D perhaps matching TRBD1 (5 bases). Germline values: CDR1 LGHNA, CDR2 YSLEER. This CDR3 region has 16 residues. Trimming stripped 2 bases from V and 0 bases from J, with 12 bases between. The CDR3 bases are TGCGCCAGCAGCCAACTCGACAGAACCAGCACAGATACGCAGTATTTT. Protein product: CASSQLDRTSTDTQYF.

The chain recombines TRBV7-8 with TRBJ2-3, with TRBD2 matching over 7 bases. This CDR3 comprises 16 residues. Germline V lookup: CDR1 SGHVS, CDR2 FQNEAQ. V lost 3 bases and J lost 5; bases outside the gene matches: 11. For the CDR3, the DNA is TGTGCCAGCAGCTTGCTCTCTCGACTAGCCCGAGATACGCAGTATTTT. Protein sequence: CASSLLSRLARDTQYF.

This clone was found a few times. This chain connects TRBV6-5 to TRBJ2-7, with 9 positions matching TRBD2. J lost 8 bases, V lost 2 bases, and 4 bases had no gene match. The CDR3 totals 13 residues. Germline CDR1 is MNHEY and CDR2 is SVGAGI. The CDR3 nucleotides are TGTGCCAGCAGTTACGGCGGGAGGGCCCAGCAGTACTTC. Translating gives CASSYGGRAQQYF.

As DNA, the CDR3 is TGTGCCAGCAGCAGGCCCCTGGTCGATGAGCAGTTCTTC. Amino acids: CASSRPLVDEQFF. The chain combines TRBV2 with TRBJ2-1; D is uncertain. V lost 6 bases to trimming and J lost 8 bases, with 14 bases between them. The length of the CDR3 is 13 residues. The germline V gene encodes CDR1 SNHLY and CDR2 FYNNEI.

The chain recombines TRBV5-4 with TRBJ1-3; unclear D gene. V was shortened by 0 bases and J by 0 bases, with 4 bases between the two germline ends. The V gene's germline CDR1 is SGHNT and CDR2 YYREEE (reference sequence). The CDR3 totals 14 residues. The CDR3 protein is CASSLDGSGNTIYF. The CDR3 bases are TGTGCCAGCAGCTTGGACGGCTCTGGAAACACCATATATTTT.

The chain uses TRBV28 and TRBJ2-1; 13 nucleotides line up with TRBD2. The V and J ends lost 6 bases and 1 base, in that order; junction bases with no gene match: 12. The CDR3 runs 19 residues. Germline V gene lookup returns CDR1 MDHEN and CDR2 SYDVKM. CDR3: CASSPQGGTSGTSYNEQFF. CDR3 sequence (DNA): TGTGCCAGCAGCCCCCAGGGGGGGACTAGCGGGACGTCCTACAATGAGCAGTTCTTC.

The rearrangement links TRBV29-1 to TRBJ1-1; the D gene is possibly TRBD1 (5 bases). This CDR3 has 14 residues. Germline V gene data show CDR1 as SQVTM and CDR2 as ANQGSEA. V lost 4 bases and J lost 11, with 23 bases in between. The CDR3 protein is CSVVRQGSLSGAFF. CDR3 sequence (DNA): TGCAGCGTTGTTCGTCAGGGTTCCTTGTCCGGGGCTTTCTTT.

The gene calls are TRBV10-3 and TRBJ2-7; a weak D match, TRBD2 (5 bases). Germline V gives CDR1 ENHRY, CDR2 SYGVKD. With 0 bases removed from V and 5 bases from J, the gap between germline ends came to 11 bases. The CDR3 consists of 14 residues. CDR3 sequence reads: CAISESEESHEQYF. The CDR3 nucleotides read TGTGCCATCAGTGAGTCGGAGGAGTCTCACGAGCAGTACTTC.

This chain joins TRBV7-9 and TRBJ2-1; D may be TRBD2 (5 bases). Germline CDR1 SEHNR, CDR2 FQNEAQ (reference sequence). The CDR3 sequence is 17 residues long. The V gene lost 0 bases and the J gene lost 4 bases, with 16 bases spanning the gap. In DNA form, the CDR3 reads TGTGCCAGCAGCTTAGCGCTAGCACTTTGGGTTTACAATGAGCAGTTCTTC. Residues: CASSLALALWVYNEQFF.